The following is a TCR beta chain sequence with its context. This entry comes from a study of blood T cell repertoires in COVID-19. Study details: Collection of acute and convalescent COVID-19 samples took place in the United States, Italy and Spain. PBMCs, B-cell-depleted T cells, or T cells provided the cDNA or gDNA that made up the material.

The CDR3 length is 16 residues. Germline V gene data show CDR1 as SNHLY and CDR2 as FYNNEI. With V trimmed by 2 bases and J by 5 bases, 6 bases remained unmatched. Original data processing: The assay estimated nucleated cells by amplifying reference gene primers. Profiling relied on immunoSEQ multiplex PCR, and the TCRdb table lists in-frame clones only, not all of them. V and J calls plus clone size are reproduced from that table; the DNA served to infer D and trimming. Of 150,000 to 200,000 clones in the sample, approximately 88% are singletons; the top ten hold about a tenth. This chain connects TRBV2 to TRBJ2-5; 12 bases fit TRBD2. The sequenced sample consisted of peripheral blood. This clonotype was obtained from a woman of 80 years or more with active or convalescent COVID-19. CDR3 nucleotide sequence: TGTGCCAGCAGTGAAAGCCTAGCGGGGGGGCGCGAGACCCAGTACTTC. This translates into CASSESLAGGRETQYF.